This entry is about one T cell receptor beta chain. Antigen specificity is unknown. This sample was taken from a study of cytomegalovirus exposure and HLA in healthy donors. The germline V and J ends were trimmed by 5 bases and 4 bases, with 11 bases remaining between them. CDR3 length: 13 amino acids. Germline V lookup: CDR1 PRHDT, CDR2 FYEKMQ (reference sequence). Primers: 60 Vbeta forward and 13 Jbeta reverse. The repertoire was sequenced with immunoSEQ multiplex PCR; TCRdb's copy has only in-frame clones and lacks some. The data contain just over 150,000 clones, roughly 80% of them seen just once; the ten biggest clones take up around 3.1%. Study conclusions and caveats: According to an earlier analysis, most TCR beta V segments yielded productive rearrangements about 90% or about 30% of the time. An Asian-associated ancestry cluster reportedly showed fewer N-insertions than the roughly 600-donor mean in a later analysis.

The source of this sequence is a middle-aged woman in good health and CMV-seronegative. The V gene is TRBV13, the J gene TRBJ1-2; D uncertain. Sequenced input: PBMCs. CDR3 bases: TGTGCCAGCAGCCTAAGAGCCGGCTATGGCTACACCTTC. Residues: CASSLRAGYGYTF.